The 7 T cell receptor beta chains below all came from one sample that was sequenced in a study of CD8+CD57+ T cells in acquired aplastic anemia. Flow cytometry had shown expanded CD8+CD57+ cells in the patients chosen for sequencing. TCR beta VDJ combinations and CDR3 sequences were profiled from genomic DNA. TCRdb used MiXCR to reprocess the reads, holding one entry per CDR3 protein. The profile shows about 160,000 distinct CDR3 sequences, about 45% of them singletons. Sequencing was done on a sample of sorted CD4+, CD8+, or CD8+CD57+ T cells (not recorded which) from PBMCs. These receptors originate from a human donor with aplastic anemia.

This clonotype was counted only a few times. V gene TRBV19 combines with J gene TRBJ2-3; 9 bases are a match to TRBD1. CDR1 and CDR2 (germline): LNHDA, SQIVND (reference sequence). Trimming took 6 bases from V and 2 from J; bases not matched to a gene: 6. This CDR3 spans 15 amino acids. The CDR3 DNA sequence: TGTGCCAGTAGCCAAGGACAGGGGCACACAGATACGCAGTATTTT. Translating it yields CASSQGQGHTDTQYF.

Many counts were recorded for this clonotype. The chain uses TRBV20-1 and TRBJ2-1, with 9 bases aligning to TRBD2. The ends lost 6 bases at V and 4 bases at J; junction bases unmatched: 13. CDR3 length equals 16 residues. The germline V gene encodes CDR1 DFQATT and CDR2 SNEGSKA (reference sequence). This CDR3 is CSATVASGTHYNEQFF. DNA for the CDR3: TGCAGTGCCACGGTTGCTAGCGGGACCCATTACAATGAGCAGTTCTTC.

Comments on this clonotype: The CDR3 ends on some other residue instead of the conserved phenylalanine or tryptophan, so this is likely a read error. CDR3 sequence (DNA): TGCGCCAGCAGCTTGGATGGGCGGGCGAACACTGAAGCTTTCTCT. Protein product: CASSLDGRANTEAFS. The chain uses TRBV5-1 and TRBJ1-1; no firm D call. The ends were cut back, 0 bases at V and 1 base at J, with 10 bases in the middle. This CDR3 has 15 residues. The germline V gene encodes CDR1 SGHRS and CDR2 YFSETQ.

The J gene is TRBJ1-2, the V gene TRBV7-8, with 7 bases aligning to TRBD1. Germline CDR1 SGHVS, CDR2 FQNEAQ. The V gene end was trimmed by 7 bases and the J gene end by 6 bases; junction bases not matched to a gene: 5. CDR3 length: 12 residues. DNA of the CDR3: TGTGCCAGCAAAGACAGGGTTGATGGCTACACCTTC. This sequence encodes CASKDRVDGYTF. Full variable domain (remainder filled in from reference TRBV7-8 and TRBJ1-2): GAGVSQSPRYKVAKRGQDVALRCDPISGHVSLFWYQQALGQGPEFLTYFQNEAQLDKSGLPSDRFFAERPEGSVSTLKIQRTQQEDSAVYLCASKDRVDGYTFGSGTRLTVV.

This chain links TRBV2 with TRBJ2-1; TRBD2 aligns across 8 bases. This CDR3 has 17 amino acids. V was pared by 7 bases and J by 2 bases, with 13 bases of the junction left unmatched. Germline CDR1 SNHLY, CDR2 FYNNEI. CDR3 in amino acids: CASKLLGTSGPYNEQFF. DNA for the CDR3: TGTGCCAGCAAACTGTTGGGAACTAGCGGCCCCTACAATGAGCAGTTCTTC. Complete variable domain (other parts from reference TRBV2 and TRBJ2-1): EPEVTQTPSHQVTQMGQEVILRCVPISNHLYFYWYRQILGQKVEFLVSFYNNEISEKSEIFDDQFSVERPDGSNFTLKIRSTKLEDSAMYFCASKLLGTSGPYNEQFFGPGTRLTVL.

To note about this clonotype: A much larger clone sits a single nucleotide away, making a read error possible. This rearrangement joins TRBV9 to TRBJ2-3; 13 bases match TRBD2. The germline CDR1 and CDR2 sequences are SGDLS and YYNGEE. CDR3 size: 17 residues. The DNA for the CDR3 is TGTGCCAGCAGCGGGGGACTAGCGGGGCAGATCACAGATACGCGGTATTTT. Translation: CASSGGLAGQITDTRYF. Drawing the rest from reference TRBV9 and TRBJ2-3, the complete variable domain is DSGVTQTPKHLITATGQRVTLRCSPRSGDLSVYWYQQSLDQGLQFLIQYYNGEERAKGNILERFSAQQFPDLHSELNLSSLELGDSALYFCASSGGLAGQITDTRYFGPGTRLTVL.

As DNA, the CDR3 is TGTGCCAGCAGTTTCGTTGGACATGGCTACACCTTC. This encodes CASSFVGHGYTF. The gene calls are TRBV7-9 and TRBJ1-2; unclear D gene. V lost 6 bases, J lost 6 bases, and 11 bases lay in between. Germline V gene lookup returns CDR1 SEHNR and CDR2 FQNEAQ (reference sequence). CDR3 length: 12 residues.